This is a list of T cell receptor beta chains from one sample in a study of patients and donors after allogeneic stem cell transplantation. Each CDR3 protein gets one entry after TCRdb re-called the RT-PCR reads with MiXCR. The sample has 4,000 to 5,000 distinct CDR3 sequences; 24% are singletons. Sequenced input: blood, either unsorted or a sorted T cell fraction (not recorded which). These TCRs come from a human donor who was either an allogeneic HSCT recipient or a stem cell or donor lymphocyte infusion donor (not recorded which). It is not recorded whose cells these are; they may come from a transplant donor. The CDR3 runs from the conserved cysteine through the conserved F or W. Each record gives: clone size, J gene, V gene, D gene, CDR3 DNA, CDR3 protein. A D gene is named only where the DNA matches it firmly. Clone size, where shown, is once, few, many, or a class for clones that have expanded.

clone size: -; J gene: TRBJ2-1; V gene: TRBV20-1; D gene: -; CDR3 DNA: TGCAGTGCTAGAGATTTAACGGACAATGAGCAGTTCTTC; CDR3 protein: CSARDLTDNEQFF
clone size: -; J gene: TRBJ2-1; V gene: TRBV3-1; D gene: -; CDR3 DNA: TGTGCCAGCAGCCAAGCCGGGCCCTACAATGAGCAGTTCTTC; CDR3 protein: CASSQAGPYNEQFF
clone size: -; J gene: TRBJ1-2; V gene: TRBV7-2; D gene: -; CDR3 DNA: TGTGCCAGCAGCGGAACGACAGGCCTAGGAGGCTACACCTTC; CDR3 protein: CASSGTTGLGGYTF
clone size: -; J gene: TRBJ1-1; V gene: TRBV4-2; D gene: -; CDR3 DNA: TGTGCCAGCAGCCCTGCTGCGGCGAACACTGAAGCTTTCTTT; CDR3 protein: CASSPAAANTEAFF
clone size: once; J gene: TRBJ2-1; V gene: TRBV7-6; D gene: TRBD2; CDR3 DNA: TGTGCCAGCAGCCCCGCTGGGAGGGGCCATGAGCAGTTCTTC; CDR3 protein: CASSPAGRGHEQFF
clone size: few; J gene: TRBJ1-5; V gene: TRBV12-3/TRBV12-4; D gene: -; CDR3 DNA: TGTGCCAGCAGTCCCGGGACCGGACGGCCCCAGCATTTT; CDR3 protein: CASSPGTGRPQHF
clone size: medium-sized; J gene: TRBJ1-1; V gene: TRBV29-1; D gene: -; CDR3 DNA: TGCAGCGTCCTTCCCCTACAGGAGGAAGCTTTCTTT; CDR3 protein: CSVLPLQEEAFF
clone size: -; J gene: TRBJ2-1; V gene: TRBV11-2; D gene: TRBD2; CDR3 DNA: TGTGCCAGCAGCCCGTCTGTGGCGGGGGATTACAATGAGCAGTTCTTC; CDR3 protein: CASSPSVAGDYNEQFF
clone size: few; J gene: TRBJ1-1; V gene: TRBV5-1; D gene: -; CDR3 DNA: TGCGCCAGCAGAGGACAGCGAGGCACTGAAGCTTTCTTT; CDR3 protein: CASRGQRGTEAFF
clone size: few; J gene: TRBJ1-2; V gene: TRBV6-6; D gene: -; CDR3 DNA: TGTGCCAGCAGTTACCCCCCACAGGGTGTGAACTATGGCTACACCTTC; CDR3 protein: CASSYPPQGVNYGYTF
clone size: medium-sized; J gene: TRBJ2-2; V gene: TRBV7-3; D gene: -; CDR3 DNA: TGTGCCAGCAGCTTAGTCGGGAAGAACACCGGGGAGCTGTTTTTT; CDR3 protein: CASSLVGKNTGELFF
clone size: -; J gene: TRBJ2-7; V gene: TRBV5-1; D gene: -; CDR3 DNA: TGCGCCAGCAGCGCGGCCGGAAGCTCCTACGAGCAGTACTTC; CDR3 protein: CASSAAGSSYEQYF
clone size: -; J gene: TRBJ2-7; V gene: TRBV4-2; D gene: -; CDR3 DNA: TGTGCCAGCAGTCGCGGTGAGAGCTCCTACGAGCAGTACTTC; CDR3 protein: CASSRGESSYEQYF
clone size: -; J gene: TRBJ2-4; V gene: TRBV7-2; D gene: -; CDR3 DNA: TGTGCCAGCACCCCTGGGCGTGGAAACATTCAGTACTTC; CDR3 protein: CASTPGRGNIQYF
clone size: -; J gene: TRBJ1-4; V gene: TRBV7-2; D gene: -; CDR3 DNA: TGTGCCAGCAGCCCCTCAGGACAGCCAACTAATGAAAAACTGTTTTTT; CDR3 protein: CASSPSGQPTNEKLFF
clone size: few; J gene: TRBJ2-2; V gene: TRBV11-2; D gene: -; CDR3 DNA: TGTGCCAGCAGCCGGGGGACCAACACCGGGGAGCTGTTTTTT; CDR3 protein: CASSRGTNTGELFF
clone size: -; J gene: TRBJ2-5; V gene: TRBV20-1; D gene: -; CDR3 DNA: TGCAGTGCTGACTCAGAGACCCAGTACTTC; CDR3 protein: CSADSETQYF
clone size: medium-sized; J gene: TRBJ2-7; V gene: TRBV4-3; D gene: -; CDR3 DNA: TGCGCCAGCAGCCAAGACAGGGATGGCGAGCAGTACTTC; CDR3 protein: CASSQDRDGEQYF
clone size: -; J gene: TRBJ1-2; V gene: TRBV25-1; D gene: TRBD1; CDR3 DNA: TGTGCCAGCAGTGAATACAGGACAGGGGAATATGGCTACACCTTC; CDR3 protein: CASSEYRTGEYGYTF
clone size: -; J gene: TRBJ1-1; V gene: TRBV20-1; D gene: -; CDR3 DNA: TGCAGTGCTAGAGATACAGGGAAGGACACTGAAGCTTTCTTT; CDR3 protein: CSARDTGKDTEAFF
clone size: medium-sized; J gene: TRBJ1-4; V gene: TRBV7-6; D gene: -; CDR3 DNA: TGTGCCAGCAGCCAAGGACAAGTTCCTGAAAAACTGTTTTTT; CDR3 protein: CASSQGQVPEKLFF
clone size: large; J gene: TRBJ1-6; V gene: TRBV5-1; D gene: -; CDR3 DNA: TGCGCCAGCAGCTTGGAGGGGGGATATAATTCACCCCTCCACTTT; CDR3 protein: CASSLEGGYNSPLHF
clone size: few; J gene: TRBJ1-2; V gene: TRBV6-5; D gene: TRBD1; CDR3 DNA: TGTGCCAGCAGTTACCGGGGACAGGGGAGCTATGGCTACACCTTC; CDR3 protein: CASSYRGQGSYGYTF
clone size: medium-sized; J gene: TRBJ1-2; V gene: TRBV24-1; D gene: -; CDR3 DNA: TGTGCCACCAGTGATTGGACACTTAACTATGGCTACACCTTC; CDR3 protein: CATSDWTLNYGYTF
clone size: few; J gene: TRBJ2-7; V gene: TRBV24-1; D gene: -; CDR3 DNA: TGTGCCACCAGTGAGGGCAGAAGGATGAAACAGTACTTC; CDR3 protein: CATSEGRRMKQYF
clone size: -; J gene: TRBJ2-7; V gene: TRBV7-2; D gene: -; CDR3 DNA: TGTGCCAGCAGCCAGACACTAGTTCCCTACGAGCAGTACTTC; CDR3 protein: CASSQTLVPYEQYF
clone size: few; J gene: TRBJ1-1; V gene: TRBV4-1; D gene: -; CDR3 DNA: TGCGCCAGCAGCCAAGACAGCCCGATGAACACTGAAGCTTTCTTT; CDR3 protein: CASSQDSPMNTEAFF
clone size: -; J gene: TRBJ2-1; V gene: TRBV11-1; D gene: TRBD1; CDR3 DNA: TGTGCCAGCAGCTTAAACAGGGGAGATGAGCAGTTCTTC; CDR3 protein: CASSLNRGDEQFF
clone size: few; J gene: TRBJ2-3; V gene: TRBV2; D gene: -; CDR3 DNA: TGTGCCAGCAGTGATAGCACAGATACGCAGTATTTT; CDR3 protein: CASSDSTDTQYF
clone size: medium-sized; J gene: TRBJ1-1; V gene: TRBV10-1; D gene: -; CDR3 DNA: TGCGCCAGCAGCACGATGCAGGCACCCACTGAAGCTTTCTTT; CDR3 protein: CASSTMQAPTEAFF
clone size: -; J gene: TRBJ2-5; V gene: TRBV7-6; D gene: TRBD2; CDR3 DNA: TGTGCCAGCAGCTGGGAGGGGATGGGAGAGACCCAGTACTTC; CDR3 protein: CASSWEGMGETQYF
clone size: large; J gene: TRBJ2-2; V gene: TRBV7-2; D gene: TRBD2; CDR3 DNA: TGTGCCACCCAGCGGGAGACCAACACCGGGGAGCTGTTTTTT; CDR3 protein: CATQRETNTGELFF
clone size: few; J gene: TRBJ1-4; V gene: TRBV7-6; D gene: -; CDR3 DNA: TGTGCCAGCTCCCCCCGGACAAGGGTAAATGAAAAACTGTTTTTT; CDR3 protein: CASSPRTRVNEKLFF
clone size: -; J gene: TRBJ1-1; V gene: TRBV6-2/TRBV6-3; D gene: -; CDR3 DNA: TGTGCCAGCAGTTACACGGGCGCTTCGGGCACTGAAGCTTTCTTT; CDR3 protein: CASSYTGASGTEAFF
clone size: medium-sized; J gene: TRBJ1-4; V gene: TRBV7-8; D gene: -; CDR3 DNA: TGTGCCAGCAGCAAGGTTCCAGGGGCCGGAGAAAAACTGTTTTTT; CDR3 protein: CASSKVPGAGEKLFF
clone size: medium-sized; J gene: TRBJ1-1; V gene: TRBV5-5; D gene: -; CDR3 DNA: TGTGCCAGCAGCCAGAGAGGGGTCACTGAAGCTTTCTTT; CDR3 protein: CASSQRGVTEAFF
clone size: few; J gene: TRBJ2-1; V gene: TRBV6-4; D gene: -; CDR3 DNA: TGTGCCAGCAGTGACTCGGAAAGGCATGAGCAGTTCTTC; CDR3 protein: CASSDSERHEQFF
clone size: -; J gene: TRBJ2-1; V gene: TRBV5-1; D gene: -; CDR3 DNA: TGCGCCACCGGGACTGGAAACAATGAGCAGTTCTTC; CDR3 protein: CATGTGNNEQFF
clone size: medium-sized; J gene: TRBJ1-5; V gene: TRBV7-2; D gene: -; CDR3 DNA: TGTGCCAGCAGCTTAGTCGCGAAGAAGGATCAGCCCCAGCATTTT; CDR3 protein: CASSLVAKKDQPQHF
clone size: once; J gene: TRBJ2-2; V gene: TRBV20-1; D gene: TRBD2; CDR3 DNA: TGCAGTGCTCAAATTAGCGGGAGCGAAGAGACCGGGGAGCTGTTTTTT; CDR3 protein: CSAQISGSEETGELFF